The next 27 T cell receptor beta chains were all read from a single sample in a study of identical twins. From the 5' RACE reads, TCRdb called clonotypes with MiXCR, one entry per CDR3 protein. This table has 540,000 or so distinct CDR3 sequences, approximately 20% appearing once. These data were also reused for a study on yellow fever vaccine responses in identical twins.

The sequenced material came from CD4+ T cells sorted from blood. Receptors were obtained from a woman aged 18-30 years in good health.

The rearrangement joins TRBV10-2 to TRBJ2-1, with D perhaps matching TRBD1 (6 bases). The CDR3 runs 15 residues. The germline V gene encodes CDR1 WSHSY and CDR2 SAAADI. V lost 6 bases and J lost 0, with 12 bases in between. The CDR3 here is CASRIGQSSYNEQFF. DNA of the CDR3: TGCGCCAGCAGGATAGGACAGAGCTCCTACAATGAGCAGTTCTTC.

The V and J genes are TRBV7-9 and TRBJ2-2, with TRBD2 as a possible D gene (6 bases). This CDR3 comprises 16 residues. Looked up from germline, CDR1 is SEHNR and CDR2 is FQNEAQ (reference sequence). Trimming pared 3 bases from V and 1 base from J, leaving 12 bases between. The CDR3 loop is CASSFRSGENTGELFF. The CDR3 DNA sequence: TGTGCCAGCAGCTTCAGGTCGGGGGAGAACACCGGGGAGCTGTTTTTT. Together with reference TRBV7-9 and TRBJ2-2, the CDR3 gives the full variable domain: DTGVSQNPRHKITKRGQNVTFRCDPISEHNRLYWYRQTLGQGPEFLTYFQNEAQLEKSRLLSDRFSAERPKGSFSTLEIQRTEQGDSAMYLCASSFRSGENTGELFFGEGSRLTVL.

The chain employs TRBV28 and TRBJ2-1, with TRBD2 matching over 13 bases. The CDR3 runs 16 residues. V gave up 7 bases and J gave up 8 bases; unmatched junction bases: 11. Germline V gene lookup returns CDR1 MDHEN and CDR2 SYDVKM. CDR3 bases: TGTGCCAGCACCTTATTCGGGACTAGCGGGGCCTATGAGCAGTTCTTC. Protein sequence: CASTLFGTSGAYEQFF.

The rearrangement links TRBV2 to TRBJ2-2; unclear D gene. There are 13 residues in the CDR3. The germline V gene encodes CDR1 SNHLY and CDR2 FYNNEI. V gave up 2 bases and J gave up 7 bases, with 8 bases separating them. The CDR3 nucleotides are TGTGCCAGCAGTGAAAGAGGCGTCGGGGAGCTGTTTTTT. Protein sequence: CASSERGVGELFF.

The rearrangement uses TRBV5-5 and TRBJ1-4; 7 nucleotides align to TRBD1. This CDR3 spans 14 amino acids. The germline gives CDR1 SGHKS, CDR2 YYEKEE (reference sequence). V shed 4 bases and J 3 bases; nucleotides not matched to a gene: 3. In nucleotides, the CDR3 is TGTGCCAGCAGCCCGGGACAGCCTAATGAAAAACTGTTTTTT. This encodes CASSPGQPNEKLFF.

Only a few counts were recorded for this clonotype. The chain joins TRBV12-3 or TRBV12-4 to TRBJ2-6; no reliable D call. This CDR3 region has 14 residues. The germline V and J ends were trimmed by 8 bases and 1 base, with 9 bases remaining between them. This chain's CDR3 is CASGMDSGANVLTF. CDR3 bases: TGTGCCAGCGGAATGGATTCTGGGGCCAACGTCCTGACTTTC.

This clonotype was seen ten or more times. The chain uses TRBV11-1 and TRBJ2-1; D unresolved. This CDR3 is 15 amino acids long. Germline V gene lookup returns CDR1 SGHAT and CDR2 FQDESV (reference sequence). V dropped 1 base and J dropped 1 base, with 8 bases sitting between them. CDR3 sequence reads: CASSLGRVSYNEQFF. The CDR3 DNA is TGTGCCAGCAGCTTAGGTCGGGTGTCCTACAATGAGCAGTTCTTC.

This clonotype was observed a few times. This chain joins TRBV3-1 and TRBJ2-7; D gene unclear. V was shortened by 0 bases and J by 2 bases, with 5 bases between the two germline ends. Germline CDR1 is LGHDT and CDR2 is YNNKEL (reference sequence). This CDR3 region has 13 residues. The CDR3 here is CASSQETTYEQYF. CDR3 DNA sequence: TGTGCCAGCAGCCAAGAGACCACCTACGAGCAGTACTTC.

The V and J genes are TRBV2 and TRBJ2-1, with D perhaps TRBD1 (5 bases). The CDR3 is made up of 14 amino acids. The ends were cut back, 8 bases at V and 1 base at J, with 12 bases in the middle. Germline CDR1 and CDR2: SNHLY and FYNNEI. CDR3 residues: CASGLYRSYNEQFF. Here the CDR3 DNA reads TGTGCCAGCGGCCTGTACAGGTCCTACAATGAGCAGTTCTTC.

Written as DNA, the CDR3 is TGTGCCAGCAGCTTAAACGGGAGGGTTTACAATGAGCAGTTCTTC. Translated, it gives CASSLNGRVYNEQFF. The genes are TRBV7-8 and TRBJ2-1; 8 nucleotides agree with TRBD2. The CDR3 is 15 amino acids. Germline V lookup: CDR1 SGHVS, CDR2 FQNEAQ. The V and J ends lost 2 bases and 4 bases, in that order; junction bases with no gene match: 4.

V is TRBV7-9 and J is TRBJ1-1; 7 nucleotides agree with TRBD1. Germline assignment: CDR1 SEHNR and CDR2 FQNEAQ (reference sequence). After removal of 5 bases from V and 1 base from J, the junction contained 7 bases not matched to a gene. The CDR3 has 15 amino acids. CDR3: CASSRQGQSNTEAFF. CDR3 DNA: TGTGCCAGCAGCCGCCAGGGACAGTCGAACACTGAAGCTTTCTTT.

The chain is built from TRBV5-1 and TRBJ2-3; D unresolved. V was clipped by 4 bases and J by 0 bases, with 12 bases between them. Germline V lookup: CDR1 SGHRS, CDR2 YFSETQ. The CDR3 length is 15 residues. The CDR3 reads CASSARRTSTDTQYF. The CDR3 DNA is TGCGCCAGCAGCGCGAGACGTACTAGCACAGATACGCAGTATTTT.

The CDR3 spells CSADGDTTGAQETQYF. The CDR3 nucleotides are TGCAGTGCTGATGGGGACACAACCGGGGCCCAAGAGACCCAGTACTTC. This chain links TRBV20-1 with TRBJ2-5; TRBD1 might be the D (6 bases). This CDR3 contains 16 residues. Germline CDR1 reads DFQATT; CDR2 reads SNEGSKA (reference sequence). Trimming removed 5 bases from V and 1 base from J, with 20 bases in between.

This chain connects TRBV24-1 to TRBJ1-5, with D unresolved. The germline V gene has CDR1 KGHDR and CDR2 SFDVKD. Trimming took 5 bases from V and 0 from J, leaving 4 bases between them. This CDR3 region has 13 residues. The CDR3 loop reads CATSGGSNQPQHF. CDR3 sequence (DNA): TGTGCCACCAGTGGCGGTAGCAATCAGCCCCAGCATTTT.

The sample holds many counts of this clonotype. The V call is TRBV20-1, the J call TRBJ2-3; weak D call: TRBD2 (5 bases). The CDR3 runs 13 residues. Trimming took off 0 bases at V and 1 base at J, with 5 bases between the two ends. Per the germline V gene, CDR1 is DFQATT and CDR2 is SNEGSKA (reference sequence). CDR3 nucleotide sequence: TGCAGTGCTAGAGAGCGGGGCACAGATACGCAGTATTTT. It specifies CSARERGTDTQYF.

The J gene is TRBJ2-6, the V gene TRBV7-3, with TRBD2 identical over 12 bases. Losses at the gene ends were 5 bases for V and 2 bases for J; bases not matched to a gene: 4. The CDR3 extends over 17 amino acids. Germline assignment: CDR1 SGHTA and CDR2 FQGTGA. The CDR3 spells CASSARLAGAGANVLTF. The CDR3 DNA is TGTGCCAGCAGCGCCCGACTAGCGGGAGCTGGGGCCAACGTCCTGACTTTC.

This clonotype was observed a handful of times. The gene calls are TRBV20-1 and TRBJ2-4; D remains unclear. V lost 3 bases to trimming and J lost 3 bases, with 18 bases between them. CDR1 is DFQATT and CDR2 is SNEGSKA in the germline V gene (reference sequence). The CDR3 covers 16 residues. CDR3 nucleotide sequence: TGCAGTGCTAGCCCCCCGGCAGCCGTCAACAAAAACATTCAGTACTTC. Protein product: CSASPPAAVNKNIQYF.

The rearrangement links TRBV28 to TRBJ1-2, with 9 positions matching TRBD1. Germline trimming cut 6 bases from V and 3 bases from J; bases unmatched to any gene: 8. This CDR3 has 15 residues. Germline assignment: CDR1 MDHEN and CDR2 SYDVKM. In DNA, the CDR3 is TGTGCCAGCAGCCGCCCCGGGACAGGGTACTATGGCTACACCTTC. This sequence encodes CASSRPGTGYYGYTF.

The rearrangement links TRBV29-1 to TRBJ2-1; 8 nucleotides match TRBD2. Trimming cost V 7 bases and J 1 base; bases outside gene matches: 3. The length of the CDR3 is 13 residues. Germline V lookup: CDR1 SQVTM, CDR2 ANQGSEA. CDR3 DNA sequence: TGCAGCGCGGGGGGGGATTCCTACAATGAGCAGTTCTTC. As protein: CSAGGDSYNEQFF.

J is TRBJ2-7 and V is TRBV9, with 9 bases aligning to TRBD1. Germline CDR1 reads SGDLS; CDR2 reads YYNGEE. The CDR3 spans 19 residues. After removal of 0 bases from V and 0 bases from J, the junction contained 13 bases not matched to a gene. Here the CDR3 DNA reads TGTGCCAGCAGCGTAGGAATAGGTGCGGGGACAGGGATCTCCTACGAGCAGTACTTC. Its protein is CASSVGIGAGTGISYEQYF. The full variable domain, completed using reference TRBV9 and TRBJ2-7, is DSGVTQTPKHLITATGQRVTLRCSPRSGDLSVYWYQQSLDQGLQFLIQYYNGEERAKGNILERFSAQQFPDLHSELNLSSLELGDSALYFCASSVGIGAGTGISYEQYFGPGTRLTVT.

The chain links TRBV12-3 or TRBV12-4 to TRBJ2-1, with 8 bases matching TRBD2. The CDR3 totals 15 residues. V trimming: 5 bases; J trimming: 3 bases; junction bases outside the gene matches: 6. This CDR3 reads CASSMLAGLYNEQFF. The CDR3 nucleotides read TGTGCCAGCAGTATGCTAGCGGGCCTCTACAATGAGCAGTTCTTC.

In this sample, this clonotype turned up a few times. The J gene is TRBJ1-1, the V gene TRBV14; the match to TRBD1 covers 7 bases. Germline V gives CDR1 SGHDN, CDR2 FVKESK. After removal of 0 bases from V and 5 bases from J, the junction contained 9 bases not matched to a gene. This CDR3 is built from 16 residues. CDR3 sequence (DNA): TGTGCCAGCAGCCAAGATAAGGGACAGATTTCTACTGAAGCTTTCTTT. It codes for CASSQDKGQISTEAFF.

The CDR3 DNA reads TGTGCCAGCAGCGACGGGACAGGGGGCCGCACAGATACGCAGTATTTT. Its translation is CASSDGTGGRTDTQYF. V usage is TRBV7-9 and J usage is TRBJ2-3, with 12 bases fitting TRBD1. J was trimmed by 1 base and V by 5 bases; bases with no gene match: 4. The CDR3 is 16 residues long. Per germline, CDR1 SEHNR and CDR2 FQNEAQ (reference sequence).

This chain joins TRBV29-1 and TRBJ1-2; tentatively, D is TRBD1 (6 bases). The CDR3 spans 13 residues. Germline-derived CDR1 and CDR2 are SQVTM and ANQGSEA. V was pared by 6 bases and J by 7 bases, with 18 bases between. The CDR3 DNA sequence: TGCAGCGTCTCAAAGGGGGAGGCGCTTGGCTACACCTTC. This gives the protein CSVSKGEALGYTF.

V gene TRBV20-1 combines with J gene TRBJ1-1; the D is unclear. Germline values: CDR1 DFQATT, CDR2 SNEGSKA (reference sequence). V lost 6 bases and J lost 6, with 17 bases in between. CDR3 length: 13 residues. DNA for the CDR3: TGCAGTGCCCTCTACCCCGGGATGGCTGAAGCTTTCTTT. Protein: CSALYPGMAEAFF.

CDR3 sequence reads: CASTRDRGQFF. CDR3 DNA sequence: TGTGCCAGCACACGGGATAGGGGGCAGTTCTTC. The chain couples TRBV28 to TRBJ2-1; tentatively, D is TRBD1 or TRBD2 (5 bases each). V dropped 7 bases and J dropped 12 bases, with 13 bases sitting between them. Germline V gene data show CDR1 as MDHEN and CDR2 as SYDVKM. CDR3 length equals 11 residues. The full variable domain, completed using reference TRBV28 and TRBJ2-1, is DVKVTQSSRYLVKRTGEKVFLECVQDMDHENMFWYRQDPGLGLRLIYFSYDVKMKEKGDIPEGYSVSREKKERFSLILESASTNQTSMYLCASTRDRGQFFGPGTRLTVL.

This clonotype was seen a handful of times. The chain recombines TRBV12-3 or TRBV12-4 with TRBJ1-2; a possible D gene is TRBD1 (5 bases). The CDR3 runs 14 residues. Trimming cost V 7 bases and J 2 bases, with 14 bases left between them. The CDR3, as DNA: TGTGCCAGCACACCTGACAGATTAAACTATGGCTACACCTTC. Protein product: CASTPDRLNYGYTF.